The clone carrying this TCR beta chain has more than one count but fewer than ten. Its antigen is undetermined. This record belongs to a study of beta chain features in type 1 diabetes. Study overall: Taken together, all samples contributed around 100,000,000 examined sorted cells. Study-level findings and limits: Possible PCR preference for shorter templates applied equally to patients and controls. Fewer junction insertions and more nucleotide deletions appeared in type 1 diabetes patients. Type 1 diabetes patients had TCRB CDR3s that were shorter (moderately but significantly so) in all four CD4+ subsets.

The CDR3 runs 14 residues. The V end was cut by 8 bases, the J end by 5 bases, with 15 bases between. Germline V gene data show CDR1 as SEHNR and CDR2 as FQNEAQ (reference sequence). Isolated RNA was reverse transcribed in full, so expressed TCRB transcripts were sequenced. Clones were read by immunoSEQ multiplex PCR, and TCRdb kept only the in-frame ones, dropping some. The sample consists of 150,000 or so clones, roughly 10% of them appearing once. The sequence was obtained from a woman aged 40 to 50 in good health. This chain joins TRBV7-9 and TRBJ1-4, with TRBD1 as a possible D gene (6 bases). Sequencing input: central memory CD4+ T cells from blood. This chain's CDR3 is CASGEWTANEKLFF. CDR3 nucleotides: TGTGCCAGCGGGGAATGGACAGCGAATGAAAAACTGTTTTTT.